The 3 T cell receptor beta chains below were found in one sample sequenced in a study of T-cell memory formation after mild COVID-19. TCRdb reprocessed the 5' RACE reads via MiXCR and lists one record per CDR3 protein. Of about half a million distinct CDR3 sequences listed, roughly 20% are singletons. The sample taken for sequencing was PBMCs or a T cell subset sorted from them (not recorded which). Receptor source: an adult woman who had mild COVID-19 (a few samples of this study predate the infection). Cell type and time point are not known.

This clonotype occurred a few times. This chain connects TRBV12-3 or TRBV12-4 to TRBJ1-2; D is ambiguous. This CDR3 is 16 amino acids long. V was clipped by 3 bases and J by 6 bases, with 20 bases between them. CDR3 nucleotide sequence: TGTGCCAGCAGTTTTCAACCCCAAAGAAGGGCTCATGGCTACACCTTC. Its protein is CASSFQPQRRAHGYTF.

This clonotype turned up a few times. The genes are TRBV9 and TRBJ2-7, with 9 positions matching TRBD2. V dropped 4 bases and J dropped 5; count of bases not matched to a gene: 13. Looked up from germline, CDR1 is SGDLS and CDR2 is YYNGEE. The CDR3 extends over 16 amino acids. The CDR3 nucleotides read TGTGCCAGCAGCAAACTCCCTAGCGGGGCCGGTGACGAGCAGTACTTC. Translated: CASSKLPSGAGDEQYF.

This chain joins TRBV7-9 and TRBJ2-1, with 11 bases lining up with TRBD2. J gave up 5 bases and V 5 bases, and 11 bases lay outside the gene matches. The CDR3 extends over 17 amino acids. Germline loops: CDR1 SEHNR, CDR2 FQNEAQ (reference sequence). This CDR3 is CASSPPLGTSGHNEQFF. CDR3 in DNA: TGTGCCAGCAGCCCCCCACTCGGGACTAGCGGACACAATGAGCAGTTCTTC.